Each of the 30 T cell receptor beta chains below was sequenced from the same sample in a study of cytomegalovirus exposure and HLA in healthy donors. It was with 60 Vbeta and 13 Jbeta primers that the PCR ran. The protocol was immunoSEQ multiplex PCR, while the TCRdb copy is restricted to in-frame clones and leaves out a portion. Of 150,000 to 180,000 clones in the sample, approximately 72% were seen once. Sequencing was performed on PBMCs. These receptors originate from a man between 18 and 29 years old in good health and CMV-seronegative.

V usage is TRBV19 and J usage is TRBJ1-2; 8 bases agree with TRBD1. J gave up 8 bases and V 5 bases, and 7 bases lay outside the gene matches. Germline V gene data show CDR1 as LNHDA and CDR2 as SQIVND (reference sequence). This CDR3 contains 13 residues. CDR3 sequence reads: CASSRDRTYGYTF. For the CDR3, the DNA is TGTGCCAGTAGTCGGGACAGGACCTACGGCTACACCTTC.

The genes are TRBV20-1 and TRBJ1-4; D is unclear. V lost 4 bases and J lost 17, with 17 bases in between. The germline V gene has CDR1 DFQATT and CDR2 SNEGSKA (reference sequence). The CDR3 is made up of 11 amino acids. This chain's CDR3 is CSATERLRGFF. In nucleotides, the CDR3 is TGCAGTGCTACAGAACGACTGCGCGGTTTTTTT.

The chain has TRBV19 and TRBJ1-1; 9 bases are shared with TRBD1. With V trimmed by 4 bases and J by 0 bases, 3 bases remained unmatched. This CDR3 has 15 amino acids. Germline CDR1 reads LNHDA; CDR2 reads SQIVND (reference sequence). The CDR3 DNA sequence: TGTGCCAGTAGTAGCCGGGACAGGGTGAACACTGAAGCTTTCTTT. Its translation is CASSSRDRVNTEAFF.

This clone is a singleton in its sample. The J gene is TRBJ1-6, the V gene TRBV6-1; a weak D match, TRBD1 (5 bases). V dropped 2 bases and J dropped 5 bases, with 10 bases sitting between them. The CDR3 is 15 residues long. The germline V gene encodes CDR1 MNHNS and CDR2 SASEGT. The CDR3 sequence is CASSESQGNNSPLHF. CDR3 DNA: TGTGCCAGCAGTGAATCCCAGGGAAATAATTCACCCCTCCACTTT.

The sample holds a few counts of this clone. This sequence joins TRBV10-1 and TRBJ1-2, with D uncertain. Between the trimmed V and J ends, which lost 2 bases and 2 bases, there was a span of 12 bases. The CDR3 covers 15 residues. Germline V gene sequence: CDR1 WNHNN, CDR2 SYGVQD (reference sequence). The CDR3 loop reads CASSEDPAGNYGYTF. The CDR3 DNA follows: TGCGCCAGCAGTGAGGATCCGGCGGGAAACTATGGCTACACCTTC.

DNA for the CDR3: TGTGCCAGCAGTAAAGGACAGTTGGGCTCCTATAATTCACCCCTCCACTTT. This codes for CASSKGQLGSYNSPLHF. The V gene is TRBV5-4, the J gene TRBJ1-6; TRBD1 might be the D (6 bases). Germline lookup yields CDR1 SGHNT and CDR2 YYREEE (reference sequence). This CDR3 contains 17 residues. V lost 5 bases, J lost 0 bases, and 15 bases lay in between.

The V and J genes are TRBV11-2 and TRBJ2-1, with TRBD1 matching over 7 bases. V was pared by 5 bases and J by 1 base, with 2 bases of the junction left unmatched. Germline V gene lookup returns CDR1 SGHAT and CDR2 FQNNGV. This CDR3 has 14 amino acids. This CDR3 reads CASSHRGSYNEQFF. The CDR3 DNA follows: TGTGCCAGCAGCCACAGGGGTTCCTACAATGAGCAGTTCTTC.

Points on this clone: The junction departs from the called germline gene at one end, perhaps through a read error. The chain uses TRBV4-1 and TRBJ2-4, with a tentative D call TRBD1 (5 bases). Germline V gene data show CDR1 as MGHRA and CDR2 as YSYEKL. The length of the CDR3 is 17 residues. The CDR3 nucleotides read TGCGCCAGCAGCCAAGGTTGGACAATCGGAGCCAAAAACAGTCAGTACTTC. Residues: CASSQGWTIGAKNSQYF.

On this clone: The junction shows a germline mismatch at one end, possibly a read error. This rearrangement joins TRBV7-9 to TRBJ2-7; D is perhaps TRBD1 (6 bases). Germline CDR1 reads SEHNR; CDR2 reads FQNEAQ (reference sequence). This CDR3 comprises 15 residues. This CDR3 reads CSSSRATGSPYEQYF. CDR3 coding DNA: TGTTCCAGCAGTCGGGCAACAGGGTCCCCCTACGAGCAGTACTTC.

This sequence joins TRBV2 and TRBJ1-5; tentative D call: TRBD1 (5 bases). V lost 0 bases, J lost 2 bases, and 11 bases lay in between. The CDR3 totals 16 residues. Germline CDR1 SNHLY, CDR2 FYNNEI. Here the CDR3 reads CASSEALGGGNQPQHF. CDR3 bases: TGTGCCAGCAGTGAAGCGCTTGGGGGGGGCAATCAGCCCCAGCATTTT.

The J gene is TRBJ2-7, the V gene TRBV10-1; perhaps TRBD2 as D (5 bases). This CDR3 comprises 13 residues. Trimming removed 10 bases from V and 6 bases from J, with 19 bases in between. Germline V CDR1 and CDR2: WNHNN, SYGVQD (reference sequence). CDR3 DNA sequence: TGCGCCACCAAGGGTGGTAACGGAGGCGAGCAGTACTTC. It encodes CATKGGNGGEQYF.

CDR3 DNA sequence: TGTGCCAGCAGTGAAGGGAACTACGAGCAGTACGTC. This gives the protein CASSEGNYEQYV. The chain employs TRBV6-1 and TRBJ2-7, with D hard to call. Germline assignment: CDR1 MNHNS and CDR2 SASEGT. The CDR3 consists of 12 residues. The V end was cut by 1 base, the J end by 3 bases, with 4 bases between.

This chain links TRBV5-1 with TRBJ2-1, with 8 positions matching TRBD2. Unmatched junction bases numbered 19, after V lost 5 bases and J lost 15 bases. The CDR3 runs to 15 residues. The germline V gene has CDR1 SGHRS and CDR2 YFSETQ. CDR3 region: CASSPELGLAAGGFF. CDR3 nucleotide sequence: TGCGCCAGCAGTCCTGAATTAGGACTAGCAGCCGGGGGGTTCTTC.

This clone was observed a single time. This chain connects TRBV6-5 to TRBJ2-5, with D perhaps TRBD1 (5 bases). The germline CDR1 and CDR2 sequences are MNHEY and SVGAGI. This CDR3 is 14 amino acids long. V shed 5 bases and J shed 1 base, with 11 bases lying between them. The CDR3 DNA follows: TGTGCCAGCAGTAGGCAGGGAATCCAAGAGACCCAGTACTTC. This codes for CASSRQGIQETQYF.

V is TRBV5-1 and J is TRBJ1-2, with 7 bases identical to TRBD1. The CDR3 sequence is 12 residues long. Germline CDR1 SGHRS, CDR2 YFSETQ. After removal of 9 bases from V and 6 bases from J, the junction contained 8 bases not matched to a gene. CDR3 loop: CATNDRDDGYTF. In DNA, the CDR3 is TGCGCCACCAACGACAGGGACGATGGCTACACCTTC.

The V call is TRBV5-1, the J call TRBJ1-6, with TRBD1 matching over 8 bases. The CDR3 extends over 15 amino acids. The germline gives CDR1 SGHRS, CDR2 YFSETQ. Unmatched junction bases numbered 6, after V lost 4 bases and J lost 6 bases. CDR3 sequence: CASSSLDRGNSPLHF. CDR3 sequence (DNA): TGCGCCAGCAGCAGCCTCGACAGGGGTAATTCACCCCTCCACTTT.

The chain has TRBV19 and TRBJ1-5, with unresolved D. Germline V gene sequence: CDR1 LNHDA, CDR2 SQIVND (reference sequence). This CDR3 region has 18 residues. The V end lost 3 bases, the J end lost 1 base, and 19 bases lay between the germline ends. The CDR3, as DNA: TGTGCCAGTAGTATCCGATACCCTGGGCGGGGAAGCAATCAGCCCCAGCATTTT. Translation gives CASSIRYPGRGSNQPQHF.

The CDR3 DNA is TGTGCCAGCAGCTTGGTAGGAGGGTATAATGAAAAACTGTTTTTT. It translates to CASSLVGGYNEKLFF. The gene calls are TRBV5-4 and TRBJ1-4; D uncertain. The CDR3 consists of 15 residues. The V gene's germline CDR1 is SGHNT and CDR2 YYREEE (reference sequence). Trimming cost V 0 bases and J 4 bases, with 10 bases left between them.

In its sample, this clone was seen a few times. CDR3 sequence reads: CASRNQGIVTARQPQHF. Written as DNA, the CDR3 is TGTGCCAGTAGGAACCAGGGGATAGTAACAGCCAGACAGCCCCAGCATTTT. This chain links TRBV19 with TRBJ1-5, with TRBD1 as a possible D gene (6 bases). Germline-derived CDR1 and CDR2 are LNHDA and SQIVND (reference sequence). This CDR3 spans 17 amino acids. V was cut by 6 bases and J by 7 bases, with 25 bases left in between.

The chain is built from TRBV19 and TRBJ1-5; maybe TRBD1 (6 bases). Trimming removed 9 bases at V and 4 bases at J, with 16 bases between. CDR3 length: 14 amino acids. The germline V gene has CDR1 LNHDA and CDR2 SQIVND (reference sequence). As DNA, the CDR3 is TGTGCCAGCGCCGGGCAGGGGATGAATCAGCCCCAGCATTTT. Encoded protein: CASAGQGMNQPQHF.

This CDR3 reads CASSLGQVWVTEAFF. In nucleotides, the CDR3 is TGTGCCAGCAGCCTGGGACAGGTCTGGGTCACTGAAGCTTTCTTT. The chain is built from TRBV14 and TRBJ1-1; the match to TRBD1 covers 8 bases. Germline V gene data show CDR1 as SGHDN and CDR2 as FVKESK. Losses at the gene ends were 4 bases for V and 4 bases for J; bases not matched to a gene: 8. This CDR3 region has 15 residues.

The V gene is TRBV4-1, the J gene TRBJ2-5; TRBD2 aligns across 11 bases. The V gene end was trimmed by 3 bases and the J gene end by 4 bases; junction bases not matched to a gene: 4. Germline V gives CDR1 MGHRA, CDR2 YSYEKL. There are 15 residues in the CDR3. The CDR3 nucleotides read TGCGCCAGCAGCCACCTAGCGGGGGGAGGAGAGACCCAGTACTTC. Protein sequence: CASSHLAGGGETQYF.

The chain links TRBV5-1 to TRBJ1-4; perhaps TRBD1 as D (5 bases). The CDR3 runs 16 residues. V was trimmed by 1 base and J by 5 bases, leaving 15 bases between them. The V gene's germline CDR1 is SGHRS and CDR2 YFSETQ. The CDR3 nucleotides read TGCGCCAGCAGCTTGCGGGGGGGGACGGGGAATGAAAAACTGTTTTTT. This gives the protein CASSLRGGTGNEKLFF. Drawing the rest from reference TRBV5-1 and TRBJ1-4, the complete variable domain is KAGVTQTPRYLIKTRGQQVTLSCSPISGHRSVSWYQQTPGQGLQFLFEYFSETQRNKGNFPGRFSGRQFSNSRSEMNVSTLELGDSALYLCASSLRGGTGNEKLFFGSGTQLSVL.

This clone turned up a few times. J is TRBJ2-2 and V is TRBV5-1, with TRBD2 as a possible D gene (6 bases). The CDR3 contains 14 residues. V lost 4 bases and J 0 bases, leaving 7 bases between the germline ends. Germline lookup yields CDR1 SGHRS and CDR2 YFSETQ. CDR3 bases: TGCGCCAGCAGCGGGGGGACGAACACCGGGGAGCTGTTTTTT. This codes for CASSGGTNTGELFF.

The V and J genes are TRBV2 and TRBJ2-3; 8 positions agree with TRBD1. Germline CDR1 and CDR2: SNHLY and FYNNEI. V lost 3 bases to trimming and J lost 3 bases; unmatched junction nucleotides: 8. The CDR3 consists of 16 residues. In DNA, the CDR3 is TGTGCCAGCAGTGACCCGGACAGGGAAAAGACAGATACGCAGTATTTT. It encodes CASSDPDREKTDTQYF.

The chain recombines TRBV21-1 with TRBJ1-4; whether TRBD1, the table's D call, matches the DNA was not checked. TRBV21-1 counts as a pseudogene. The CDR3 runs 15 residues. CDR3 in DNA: TGTGCCAGCAGCAAGGGGACAGGGAGGAATGAAAAACTGTTTTTT. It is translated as CASSKGTGRNEKLFF.

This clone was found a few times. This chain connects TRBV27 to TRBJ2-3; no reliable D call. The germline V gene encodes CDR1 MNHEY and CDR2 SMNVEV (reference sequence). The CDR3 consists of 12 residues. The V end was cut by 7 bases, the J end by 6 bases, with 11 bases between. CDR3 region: CASTNTVDTQYF. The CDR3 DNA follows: TGTGCCAGCACCAATACGGTGGATACGCAGTATTTT.

In DNA, the CDR3 is TGCGCCAGCAGCCATGGACCCGGGACAGGGTTAGGCAATCAGCCCCAGCATTTT. Translating gives CASSHGPGTGLGNQPQHF. The rearrangement uses TRBV4-1 and TRBJ1-5; 9 bases match TRBD1. This CDR3 is built from 18 residues. Germline V gene data show CDR1 as MGHRA and CDR2 as YSYEKL. With V trimmed by 3 bases and J by 2 bases, 11 bases remained unmatched.

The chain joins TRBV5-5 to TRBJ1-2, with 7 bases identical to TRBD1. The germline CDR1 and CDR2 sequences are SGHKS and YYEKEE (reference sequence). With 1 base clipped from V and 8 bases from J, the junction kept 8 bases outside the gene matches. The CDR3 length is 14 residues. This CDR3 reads CASSLHQTGLGYTF. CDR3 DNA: TGTGCCAGCAGCTTGCACCAGACAGGGTTGGGCTACACCTTC.

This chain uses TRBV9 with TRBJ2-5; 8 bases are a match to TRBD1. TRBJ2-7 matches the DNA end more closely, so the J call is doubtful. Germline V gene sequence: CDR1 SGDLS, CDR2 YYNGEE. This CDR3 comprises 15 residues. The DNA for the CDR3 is TGTGCCAGCAGCGTAGGACAGGGGCCCGCCTACGAGCAGTACTTC. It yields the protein CASSVGQGPAYEQYF.